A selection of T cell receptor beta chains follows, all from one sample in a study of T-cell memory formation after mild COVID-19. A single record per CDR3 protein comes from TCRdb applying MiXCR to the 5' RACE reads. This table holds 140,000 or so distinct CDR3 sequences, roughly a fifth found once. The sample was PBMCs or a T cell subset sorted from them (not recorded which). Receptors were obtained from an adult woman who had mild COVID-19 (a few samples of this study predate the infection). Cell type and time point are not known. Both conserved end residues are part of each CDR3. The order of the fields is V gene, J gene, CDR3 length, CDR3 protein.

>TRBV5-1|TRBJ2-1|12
CASRDPLNEQFF
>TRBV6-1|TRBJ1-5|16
CASTPQVGGGNQPQHF
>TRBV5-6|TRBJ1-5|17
CASSYTGLGGGNQPQHF
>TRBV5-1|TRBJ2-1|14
CASRAGHSYNEQFF
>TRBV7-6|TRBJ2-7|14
CASSFGDRGYEQYF
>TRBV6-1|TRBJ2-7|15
CASSPDRGRSVEQYF
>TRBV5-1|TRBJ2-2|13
CASSVDRTGELFF
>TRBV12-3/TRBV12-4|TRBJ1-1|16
CASSKGTGPSKTEAFF
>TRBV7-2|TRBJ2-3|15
CASSTGSLSTDTQYF
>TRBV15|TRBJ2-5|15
CATSSGFGTGETQYF
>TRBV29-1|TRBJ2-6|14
CSVEVVPGANVLTF
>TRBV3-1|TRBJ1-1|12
CASSQGGGLAFF
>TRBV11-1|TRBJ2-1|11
CASSSNNEQFF
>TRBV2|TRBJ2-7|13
CASSEARVAEQYF
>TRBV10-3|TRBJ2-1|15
CAIRDSGGARNEQFF
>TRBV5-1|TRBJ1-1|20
CASSTRGVPIKGDWVTEAFF
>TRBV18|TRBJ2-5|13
CASSGTVQETQYF
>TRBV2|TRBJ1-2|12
CASSLGQYGYTF
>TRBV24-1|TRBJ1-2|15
CATSDPGTGDYGYTF
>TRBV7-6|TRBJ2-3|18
CASSQGLAVLKGTDTQYF
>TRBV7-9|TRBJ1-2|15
CASSLGGNLVYGYTF
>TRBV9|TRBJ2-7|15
CASSAGHALIYEQYF
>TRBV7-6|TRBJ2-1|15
CASRPTGGSYNEQFF
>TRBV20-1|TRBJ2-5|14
CSAPSGGAPETQYF
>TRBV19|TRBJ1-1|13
CASSIDRRLEAFF
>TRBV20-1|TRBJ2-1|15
CSATGNYRLRNEQFF
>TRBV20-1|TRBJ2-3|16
CSARDGGRRWTDTQYF
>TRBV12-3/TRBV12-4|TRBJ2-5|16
CASSLGGGRAQETQYF
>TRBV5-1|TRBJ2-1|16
CASSLYGGREYNEQFF
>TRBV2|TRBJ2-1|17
CASSARQGGSSYNEQFF
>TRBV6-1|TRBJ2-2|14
CASTRTRSTGELFF
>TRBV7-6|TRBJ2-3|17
CASSSPKAGTFTDTQYF
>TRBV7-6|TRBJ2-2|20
CASSPHPGTSGVANTGELFF
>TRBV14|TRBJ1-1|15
CASSPGAGFNTEAFF
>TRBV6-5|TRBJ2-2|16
CASRGQTAANTGELFF
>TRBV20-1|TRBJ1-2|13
CSARPGQGNSYTF
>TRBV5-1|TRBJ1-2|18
CASSPHQGGAGQPHGYTF
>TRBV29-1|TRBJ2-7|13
CSVARGTAYEQYF
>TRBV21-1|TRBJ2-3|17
CASSKDRAGGGTDTQYF
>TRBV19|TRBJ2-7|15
CASSSSGTGSYEQYF
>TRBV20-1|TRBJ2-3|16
CSAGIPGTSGVGTQYF
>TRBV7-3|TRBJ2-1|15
CASSLGTGTYNEQFF
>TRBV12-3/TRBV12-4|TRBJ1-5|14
CASSRSGGNQPQHF
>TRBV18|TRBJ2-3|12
CASSPNTDTQYF
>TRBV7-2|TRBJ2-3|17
CASSLAGLALSPDTQYF
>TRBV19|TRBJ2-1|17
CASSIYAGLGSYNEQFF
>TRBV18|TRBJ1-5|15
CASSGGGGSNQPQHF
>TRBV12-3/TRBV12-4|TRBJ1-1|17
CASPPDGARLGNTEAFF
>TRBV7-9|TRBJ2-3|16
CASSPGTSGGTDTQYF
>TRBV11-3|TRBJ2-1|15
CASSLGGGPDNEQFF
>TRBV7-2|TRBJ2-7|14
CASSLVAGYNEQYF
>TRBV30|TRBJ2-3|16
CAWSVLHGQGVDTQYF
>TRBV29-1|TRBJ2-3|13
CSALAGDGVTQYF
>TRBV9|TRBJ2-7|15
CASSVRDRGPYEQYF
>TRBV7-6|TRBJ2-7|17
CASSLATAGIQAYEQYF
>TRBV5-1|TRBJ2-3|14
CASSLVSGGDTQYF
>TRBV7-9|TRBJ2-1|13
CASSPRTSGWQFF